The clone carrying this T cell receptor (beta chain) has ten or more counts. Antigen unknown. Regarding the study as a whole: Tumor-infiltrating Treg TCR alpha and beta sequences overlapped most with tumor naive CD4+ T cells, then blood naive.

CDR3 length: 16 residues. Losses at the gene ends were 10 bases for V and 3 bases for J; bases not matched to a gene: 15. CDR1 and CDR2 (germline): ENHRY, SYGVKD. TCRdb re-called the 5' RACE reads with MiXCR, one entry per CDR3 protein. The sample gives 50,000 to 80,000 distinct CDR3 sequences, 22% of which show up once; 2.5% to 3.5% is in the top ten. Sequenced material: memory CD4+ T cells sorted from a lymph node. The subset denotes: memory CD4+ T cells, CD4+CD45RO+CD25-. This TCR was recovered from a female donor with breast cancer. The chain employs TRBV10-3 and TRBJ2-5, with 9 bases identical to TRBD1. This CDR3 is CATRAVTGGGKETQYF. DNA for the CDR3: TGTGCCACGCGTGCCGTAACAGGGGGCGGAAAAGAGACCCAGTACTTC.